The source of this TCR beta chain is a study of Graves' ophthalmopathy and Graves' hyperthyroidism. All donors with ophthalmopathy were recorded as having moderate-to-severe activity, CAS ≥3, NOSPECS ≥4 and a duration under 3 months. Germline CDR1 SGHRS, CDR2 YFSETQ. The ends lost 2 bases at V and 0 bases at J; junction bases unmatched: 4. CDR3 size: 15 residues. A few counts support this clonotype. The authors amplified TCR beta CDR3 regions from RNA transcripts. HTBI primers served in a first-round RT-PCR, which a second-round multiplex PCR followed. TCRdb re-derived calls from the multiplex PCR reads in MiXCR, one entry per CDR3 protein. The sample shows hundreds of thousands of distinct CDR3 sequences, 45% of them seen only once.

The rearrangement links TRBV5-1 to TRBJ1-2, with 7 bases matching TRBD1. Sequencing used peripheral blood. The origin of this receptor is an adult man with Graves' ophthalmopathy. For the CDR3, the DNA is TGCGCCAGCAGCTTCCTCGGGACAGCTAACTATGGCTACACCTTC. It codes for CASSFLGTANYGYTF.